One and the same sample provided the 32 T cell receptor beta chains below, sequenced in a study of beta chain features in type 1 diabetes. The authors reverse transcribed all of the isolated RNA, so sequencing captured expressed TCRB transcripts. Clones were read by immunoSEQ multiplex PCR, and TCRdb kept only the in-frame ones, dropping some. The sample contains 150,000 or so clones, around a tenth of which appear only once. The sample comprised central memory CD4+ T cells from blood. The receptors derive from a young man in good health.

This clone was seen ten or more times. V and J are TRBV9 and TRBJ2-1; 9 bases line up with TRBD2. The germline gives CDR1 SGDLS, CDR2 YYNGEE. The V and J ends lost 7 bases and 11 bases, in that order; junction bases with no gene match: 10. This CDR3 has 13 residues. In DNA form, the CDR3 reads TGTGCCAGCGGGGCGGGGGGGCCTTCCCAGCAGTTCTTC. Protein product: CASGAGGPSQQFF.

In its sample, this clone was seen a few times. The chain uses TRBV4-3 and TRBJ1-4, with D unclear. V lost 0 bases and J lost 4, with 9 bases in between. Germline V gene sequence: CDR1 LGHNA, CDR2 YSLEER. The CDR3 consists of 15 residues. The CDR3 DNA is TGCGCCAGCAGCCAAGAAGGAGGCAGTAATGAAAAACTGTTTTTT. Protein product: CASSQEGGSNEKLFF.

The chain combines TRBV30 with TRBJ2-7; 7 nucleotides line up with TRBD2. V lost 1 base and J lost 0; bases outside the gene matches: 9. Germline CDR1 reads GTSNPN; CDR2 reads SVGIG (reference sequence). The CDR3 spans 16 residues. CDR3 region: CAWSGGGGGFSYEQYF. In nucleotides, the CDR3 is TGTGCCTGGAGTGGTGGCGGCGGGGGATTCTCCTACGAGCAGTACTTC. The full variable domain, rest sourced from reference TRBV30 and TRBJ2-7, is SQTIHQWPATLVQPVGSPLSLECTVEGTSNPNLYWYRQAAGRGLQLLFYSVGIGQISSEVPQNLSASRPQDRQFILSSKKLLLSDSGFYLCAWSGGGGGFSYEQYFGPGTRLTVT.

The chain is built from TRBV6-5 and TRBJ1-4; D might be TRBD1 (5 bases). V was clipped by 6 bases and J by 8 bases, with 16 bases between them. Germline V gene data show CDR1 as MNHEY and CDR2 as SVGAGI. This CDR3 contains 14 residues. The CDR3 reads CASRPGTGEEKLFF. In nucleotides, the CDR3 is TGTGCCAGCAGACCTGGGACGGGGGAGGAAAAACTGTTTTTT.

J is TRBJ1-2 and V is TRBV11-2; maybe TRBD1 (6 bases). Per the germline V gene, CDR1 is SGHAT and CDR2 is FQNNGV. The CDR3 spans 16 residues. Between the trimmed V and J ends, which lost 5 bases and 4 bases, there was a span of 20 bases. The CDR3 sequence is CASSVRPGGAGYGYTF. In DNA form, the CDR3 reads TGTGCCAGCAGCGTCCGGCCGGGGGGGGCTGGCTATGGCTACACCTTC.

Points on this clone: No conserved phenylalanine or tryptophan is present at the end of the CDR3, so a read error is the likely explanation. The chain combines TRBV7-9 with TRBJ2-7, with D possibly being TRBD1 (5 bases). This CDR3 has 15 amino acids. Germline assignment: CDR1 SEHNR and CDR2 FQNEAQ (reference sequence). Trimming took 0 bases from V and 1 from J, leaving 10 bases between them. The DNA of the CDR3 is TGTGCCAGCAGCTTAGCGGCAGGGTATTCCTACGAGCAGTACCTC. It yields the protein CASSLAAGYSYEQYL.

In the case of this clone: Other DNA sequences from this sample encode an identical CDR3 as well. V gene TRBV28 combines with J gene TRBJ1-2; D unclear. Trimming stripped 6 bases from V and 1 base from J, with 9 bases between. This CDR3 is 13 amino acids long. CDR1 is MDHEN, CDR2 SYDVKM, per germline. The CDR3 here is CASSPRFNYGYTF. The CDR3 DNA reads TGTGCCAGCAGCCCCCGTTTTAACTATGGCTACACCTTC.

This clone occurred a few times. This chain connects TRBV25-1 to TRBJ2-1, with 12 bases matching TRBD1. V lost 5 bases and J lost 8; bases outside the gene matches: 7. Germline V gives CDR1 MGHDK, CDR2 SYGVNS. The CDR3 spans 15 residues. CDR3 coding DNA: TGTGCCAGCAGTAGTCCGGGACAGGGGGCCTATGAGCAGTTCTTC. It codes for CASSSPGQGAYEQFF.

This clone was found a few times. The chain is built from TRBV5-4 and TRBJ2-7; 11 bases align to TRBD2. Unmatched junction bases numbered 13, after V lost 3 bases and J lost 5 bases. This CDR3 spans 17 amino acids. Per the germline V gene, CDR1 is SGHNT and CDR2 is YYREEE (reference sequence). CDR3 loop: CASSSRSSGGGHHEQYF. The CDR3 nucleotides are TGTGCCAGCAGCTCCCGAAGTAGCGGGGGGGGCCACCACGAGCAGTACTTC.

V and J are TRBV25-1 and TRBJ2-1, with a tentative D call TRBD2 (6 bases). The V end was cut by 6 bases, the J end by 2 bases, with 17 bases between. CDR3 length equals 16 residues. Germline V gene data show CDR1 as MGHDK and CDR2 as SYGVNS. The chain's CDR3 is CASRGGGAATYNEQFF. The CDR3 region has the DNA TGTGCCAGCAGGGGCGGCGGGGCGGCAACCTACAATGAGCAGTTCTTC. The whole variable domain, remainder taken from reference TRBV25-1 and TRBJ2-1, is EADIYQTPRYLVIGTGKKITLECSQTMGHDKMYWYQQDPGMELHLIHYSYGVNSTEKGDLSSESTVSRIRTEHFPLTLESARPSHTSQYLCASRGGGAATYNEQFFGPGTRLTVL.

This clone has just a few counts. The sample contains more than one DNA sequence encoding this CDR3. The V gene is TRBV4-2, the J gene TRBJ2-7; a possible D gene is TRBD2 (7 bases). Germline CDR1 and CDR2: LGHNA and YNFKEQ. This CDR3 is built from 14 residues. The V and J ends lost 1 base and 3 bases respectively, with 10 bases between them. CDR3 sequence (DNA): TGTGCCAGCAGCCAAGGGGGAGGGGGCTACGAGCAGTACTTC. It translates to CASSQGGGGYEQYF.

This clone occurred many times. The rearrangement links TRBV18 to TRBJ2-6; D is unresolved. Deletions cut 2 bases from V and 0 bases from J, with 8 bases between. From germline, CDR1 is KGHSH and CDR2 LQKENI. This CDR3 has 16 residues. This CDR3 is CASSPAGGSGANVLTF. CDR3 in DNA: TGTGCCAGCTCACCAGCCGGCGGCTCTGGGGCCAACGTCCTGACTTTC.

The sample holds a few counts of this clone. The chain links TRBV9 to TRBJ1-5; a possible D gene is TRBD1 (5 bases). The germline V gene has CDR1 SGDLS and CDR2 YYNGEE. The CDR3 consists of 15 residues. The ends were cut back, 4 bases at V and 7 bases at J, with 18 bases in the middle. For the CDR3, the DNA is TGTGCCAGCAGCCCCCGGGGGGGAGAAGGGCAGCCCCAGCATTTT. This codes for CASSPRGGEGQPQHF.

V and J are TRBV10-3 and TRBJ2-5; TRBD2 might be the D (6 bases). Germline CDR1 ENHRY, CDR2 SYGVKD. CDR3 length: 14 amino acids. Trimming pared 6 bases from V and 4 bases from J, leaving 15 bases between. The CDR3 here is CAIRPDFSGETQYF. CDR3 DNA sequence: TGTGCCATCAGACCTGACTTTAGCGGAGAGACCCAGTACTTC.

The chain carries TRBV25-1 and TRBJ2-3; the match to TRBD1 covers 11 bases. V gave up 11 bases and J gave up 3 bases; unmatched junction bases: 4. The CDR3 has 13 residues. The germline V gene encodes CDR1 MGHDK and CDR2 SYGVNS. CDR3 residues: CAGGQGGTDTQYF. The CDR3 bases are TGTGCCGGGGGACAGGGGGGTACAGATACGCAGTATTTT.

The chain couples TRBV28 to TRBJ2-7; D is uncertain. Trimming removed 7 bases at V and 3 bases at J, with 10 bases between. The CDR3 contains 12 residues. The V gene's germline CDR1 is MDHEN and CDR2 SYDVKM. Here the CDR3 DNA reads TGTGCCAGCATAGACTCCCACTACGAGCAGTACTTC. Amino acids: CASIDSHYEQYF.

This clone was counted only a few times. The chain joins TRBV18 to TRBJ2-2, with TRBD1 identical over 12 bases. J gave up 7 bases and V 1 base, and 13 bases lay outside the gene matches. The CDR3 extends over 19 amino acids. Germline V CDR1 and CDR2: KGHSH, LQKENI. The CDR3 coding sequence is TGTGCCAGCTCACCACGTCCCACGGGACAGGGGGCGCAAAGCGGGGAGCTGTTTTTT. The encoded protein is CASSPRPTGQGAQSGELFF.

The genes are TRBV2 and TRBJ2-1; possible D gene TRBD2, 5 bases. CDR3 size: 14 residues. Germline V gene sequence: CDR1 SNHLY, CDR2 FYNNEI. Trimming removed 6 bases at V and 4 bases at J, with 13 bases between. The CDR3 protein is CASSPRTSYNEQFF. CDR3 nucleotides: TGTGCCAGCAGCCCTAGGACTTCTTACAATGAGCAGTTCTTC.

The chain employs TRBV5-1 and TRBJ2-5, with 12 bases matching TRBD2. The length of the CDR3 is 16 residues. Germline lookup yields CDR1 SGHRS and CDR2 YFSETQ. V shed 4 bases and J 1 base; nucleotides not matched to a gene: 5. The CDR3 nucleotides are TGCGCCAGCAGCCCCGCTAGCGGGGGGGCCCAAGAGACCCAGTACTTC. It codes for CASSPASGGAQETQYF.

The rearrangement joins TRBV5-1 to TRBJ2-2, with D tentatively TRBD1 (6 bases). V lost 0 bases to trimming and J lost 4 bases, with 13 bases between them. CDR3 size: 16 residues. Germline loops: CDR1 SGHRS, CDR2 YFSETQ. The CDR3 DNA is TGCGCCAGCAGCTTGGGGTCAGCAGGGGTCACCGGGGAGCTGTTTTTT. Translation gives CASSLGSAGVTGELFF.

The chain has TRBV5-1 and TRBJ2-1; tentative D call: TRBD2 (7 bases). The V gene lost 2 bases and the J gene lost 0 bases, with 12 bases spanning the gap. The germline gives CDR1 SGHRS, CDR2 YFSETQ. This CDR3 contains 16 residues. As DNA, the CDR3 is TGCGCCAGCAGCTTCGGCGGGGGCTACTCCTACAATGAGCAGTTCTTC. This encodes CASSFGGGYSYNEQFF.

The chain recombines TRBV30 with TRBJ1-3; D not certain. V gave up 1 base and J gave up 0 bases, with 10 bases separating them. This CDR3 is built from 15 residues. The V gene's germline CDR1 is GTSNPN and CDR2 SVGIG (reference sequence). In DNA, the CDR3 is TGTGCCTGGAGTGAAGTAGGGAGCTCTGGAAACACCATATATTTT. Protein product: CAWSEVGSSGNTIYF.

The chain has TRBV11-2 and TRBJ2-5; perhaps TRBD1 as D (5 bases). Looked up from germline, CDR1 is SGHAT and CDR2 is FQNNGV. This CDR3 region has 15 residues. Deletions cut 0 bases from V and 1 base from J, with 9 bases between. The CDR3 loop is CASSLDRQFQETQYF. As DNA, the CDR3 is TGTGCCAGCAGCTTAGATAGACAGTTCCAAGAGACCCAGTACTTC.

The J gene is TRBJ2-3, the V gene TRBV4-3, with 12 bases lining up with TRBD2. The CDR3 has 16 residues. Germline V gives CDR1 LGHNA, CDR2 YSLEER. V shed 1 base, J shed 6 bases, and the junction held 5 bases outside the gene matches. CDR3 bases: TGCGCCAGCAGCCAAGGCCCTAGCGGGGGGGCGGATACGCAGTATTTT. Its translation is CASSQGPSGGADTQYF.

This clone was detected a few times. DNA for the CDR3: TGTGCCAGCAGTTCCCGGGAGGGGCTAGCCAAAAACATTCAGTACTTC. This translates into CASSSREGLAKNIQYF. The chain links TRBV6-5 to TRBJ2-4; TRBD2 matches 8 bases. The CDR3 runs to 16 residues. The junction had 5 bases not matched to a gene; V was cut back by 4 bases and J by 0 bases. Germline V lookup: CDR1 MNHEY, CDR2 SVGAGI.

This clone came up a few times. The CDR3 sequence: CASSPLENSPLHF. DNA of the CDR3: TGTGCCAGCAGCCCCCTCGAGAATTCACCCCTCCACTTT. The chain recombines TRBV11-2 with TRBJ1-6; D not certain. Germline V CDR1 and CDR2: SGHAT, FQNNGV. Trimming stripped 5 bases from V and 7 bases from J, with 9 bases between. The CDR3 loop spans 13 amino acids.

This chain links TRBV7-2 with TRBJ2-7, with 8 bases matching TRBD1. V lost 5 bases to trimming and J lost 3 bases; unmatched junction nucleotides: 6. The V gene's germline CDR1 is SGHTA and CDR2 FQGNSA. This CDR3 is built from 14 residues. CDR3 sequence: CASSPRQGFYEQYF. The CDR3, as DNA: TGTGCCAGCAGCCCAAGACAGGGGTTCTACGAGCAGTACTTC.

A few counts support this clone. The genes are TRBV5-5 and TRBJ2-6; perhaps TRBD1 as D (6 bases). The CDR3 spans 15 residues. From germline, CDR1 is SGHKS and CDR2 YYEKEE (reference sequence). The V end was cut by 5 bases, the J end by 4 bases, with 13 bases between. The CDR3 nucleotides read TGTGCCAGCAGTCCAGCAGGGGCAGGGGCCAACGTCCTGACTTTC. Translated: CASSPAGAGANVLTF.

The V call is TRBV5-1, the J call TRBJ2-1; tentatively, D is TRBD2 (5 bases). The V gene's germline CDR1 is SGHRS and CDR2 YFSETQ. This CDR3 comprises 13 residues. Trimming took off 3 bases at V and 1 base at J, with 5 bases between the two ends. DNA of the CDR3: TGCGCCAGCAGCTGGGAGTCCTACAATGAGCAGTTCTTC. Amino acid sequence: CASSWESYNEQFF.

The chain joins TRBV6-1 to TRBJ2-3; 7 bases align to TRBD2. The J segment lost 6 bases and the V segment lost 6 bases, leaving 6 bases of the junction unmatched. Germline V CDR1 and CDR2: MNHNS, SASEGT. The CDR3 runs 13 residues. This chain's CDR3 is CASREDSGDTQYF. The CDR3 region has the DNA TGTGCCAGCAGGGAGGATAGCGGGGATACGCAGTATTTT.

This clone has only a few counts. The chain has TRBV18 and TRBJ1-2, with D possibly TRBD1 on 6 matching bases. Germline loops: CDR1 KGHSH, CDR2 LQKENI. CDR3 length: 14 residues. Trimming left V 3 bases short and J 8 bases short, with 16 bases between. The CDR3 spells CASSPDSGTRGYTF. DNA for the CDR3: TGTGCCAGCTCACCGGACAGTGGGACGAGGGGCTACACCTTC.

The CDR3 DNA is TGTGCCAGCAGCACATACAGACAGTATAGCACAGATACGCAGTATTTT. This sequence encodes CASSTYRQYSTDTQYF. The chain has TRBV7-2 and TRBJ2-3; possible D gene TRBD1, 5 bases. The germline gives CDR1 SGHTA, CDR2 FQGNSA. CDR3 size: 16 residues. The V end lost 5 bases, the J end lost 0 bases, and 15 bases lay between the germline ends. Looking up the rest from reference TRBV7-2 and TRBJ2-3 gives the full variable domain: GAGVSQSPSNKVTEKGKDVELRCDPISGHTALYWYRQSLGQGLEFLIYFQGNSAPDKSGLPSDRFSAERTGGSVSTLTIQRTQQEDSAVYLCASSTYRQYSTDTQYFGPGTRLTVL.